This entry describes one TCR beta chain. These data originate in a study of blood T cell repertoires in COVID-19. Turning to the study itself: Acute-phase and convalescent COVID-19 samples originated in the United States, Italy and Spain. T cells, B-cell-depleted T cells, or PBMCs provided the cDNA or gDNA that served as material.

Authors' data handling: The authors estimated nucleated cell counts from reference gene primer amplification. The method was immunoSEQ multiplex PCR; TCRdb's version includes in-frame clones alone and lacks a portion of them. That table supplies the V and J calls and clone size; D and trimming were determined from the DNA. The profile shows under 75,000 clones, about 88% of them singletons. The CDR3 loop spans 14 amino acids. Germline loops: CDR1 SEHNR, CDR2 FQNEAQ (reference sequence). With 5 bases clipped from V and 4 bases from J, the junction kept 5 bases outside the gene matches. This chain joins TRBV7-9 and TRBJ2-5, with 9 bases matching TRBD1. The sequence derives from a man between 50 and 59 years old with active COVID-19. The sequenced sample was peripheral blood. CDR3 coding DNA: TGTGCCAGCAGCCCGACAGGGGGGGGAGAGACCCAGTACTTC. Its translation: CASSPTGGGETQYF.